This entry is about one TCR beta chain. Its specificity is not known. This entry comes from a study of monozygotic twins with inflammatory bowel disease. General study results and limits: Researchers reported no repertoire similarity difference between concordant and discordant twins, possibly from limited power. The sharing of clonotypes with others was lower in IBD patients than in healthy twins, especially with disease activity.

The quantity of total RNA per TCR library was roughly 3,700 ng. Using eight separate reactions per sample, the authors generated cDNA. From the 5' RACE reads, TCRdb lists one entry per CDR3 protein and no DNA. The listing records roughly 330,000 distinct CDR3 sequences. The germline V gene has CDR1 SGHDN and CDR2 FVKESK. The CDR3 contains 14 residues. The sample comprised blood. The TCR comes from a human donor with ulcerative colitis or Crohn's disease, or a healthy co-twin of an affected twin (not recorded which). This chain uses TRBV14 with TRBJ2-2; no DNA is available, so the TRBD1 call from TCRdb remains unchecked. The CDR3 loop is CASSNFLGAGELFF.